A single sample is the source of the 24 T cell receptor beta chains below, sequenced in a study of blood T cell repertoires in COVID-19. Profiling relied on immunoSEQ multiplex PCR, and the TCRdb table lists in-frame clones only, not all of them. This repertoire shows more than 250,000 clones, roughly 87% found once; its top ten account for 1%. The specimen sequenced was peripheral blood. These receptor sequences come from a man aged 50 or older with active or convalescent COVID-19.

This chain joins TRBV4-3 and TRBJ1-1; 8 bases agree with TRBD1. V lost 1 base and J lost 6; bases outside the gene matches: 4. The CDR3 runs 14 residues. Looked up from germline, CDR1 is LGHNA and CDR2 is YSLEER. The CDR3 loop reads CASSQGQGSSEAFF. The CDR3 region has the DNA TGCGCCAGCAGCCAAGGACAGGGGTCGTCTGAAGCTTTCTTT.

This clone was picked up a small number of times. This sequence joins TRBV6-5 and TRBJ1-5, with 7 bases lining up with TRBD1. The CDR3 runs 13 residues. CDR1 and CDR2 (germline): MNHEY, SVGAGI. The V and J ends lost 5 bases and 5 bases, in that order; junction bases with no gene match: 3. CDR3 in DNA: TGTGCCAGCAGTAACAGGGGCGATCAGCCCCAGCATTTT. Its translation: CASSNRGDQPQHF.

The chain employs TRBV19 and TRBJ1-5, with 7 bases that match TRBD1. This CDR3 has 15 amino acids. V lost 7 bases to trimming and J lost 0 bases; unmatched junction nucleotides: 6. CDR1 LNHDA and CDR2 SQIVND come from the germline V gene (reference sequence). The CDR3 reads CASNPTGVSNQPQHF. Written as DNA, the CDR3 is TGTGCCAGTAACCCCACAGGGGTTAGCAATCAGCCCCAGCATTTT.

The J gene is TRBJ1-2, the V gene TRBV28; D possibly corresponds to TRBD1 (6 bases). The CDR3 spans 12 residues. CDR1 MDHEN and CDR2 SYDVKM come from the germline V gene. V was pared by 7 bases and J by 8 bases, with 14 bases between. The CDR3: CASKSGGGGYTF. CDR3 sequence (DNA): TGTGCCAGCAAATCCGGTGGGGGCGGCTACACCTTC.

The chain has TRBV21-1 and TRBJ2-5; TRBD1, the D gene given by the table, was not confirmed from the DNA. TRBV21-1 has pseudogene status. The CDR3 consists of 19 residues. The DNA for the CDR3 is TGTGCCAGCAGCAAACACGGGACAGGGGGCGAAAGAAGTGTAGAGACCCAGTACTTC. Its translation: CASSKHGTGGERSVETQYF.

The rearrangement joins TRBV4-3 to TRBJ1-2; TRBD1 is a possible D gene (6 bases). The CDR3 runs to 16 residues. Germline lookup yields CDR1 LGHNA and CDR2 YSLEER. The V end lost 1 base, the J end lost 2 bases, and 14 bases lay between the germline ends. The CDR3 bases are TGCGCCAGCAGCCAAGGTGGACAGATTCTCAACTATGGCTACACCTTC. Translating it yields CASSQGGQILNYGYTF.

This rearrangement joins TRBV19 to TRBJ2-5; TRBD2 agrees at 9 bases. J was trimmed by 5 bases and V by 3 bases; bases with no gene match: 7. Germline loops: CDR1 LNHDA, CDR2 SQIVND (reference sequence). There are 15 residues in the CDR3. The CDR3 DNA follows: TGTGCCAGTAGTATGGTAGTAGCGGGAGTGGAGACCCAGTACTTC. It codes for CASSMVVAGVETQYF.

The chain links TRBV2 to TRBJ1-5; 7 bases line up with TRBD1. The CDR3 contains 13 residues. Per the germline V gene, CDR1 is SNHLY and CDR2 is FYNNEI. Trimming took 8 bases from V and 3 from J; bases not matched to a gene: 4. In nucleotides, the CDR3 is TGTGCCAGCGGGACAGCGCTCAATCAGCCCCAGCATTTT. Residues: CASGTALNQPQHF.

The chain has TRBV11-2 and TRBJ2-1, with 8 bases fitting TRBD2. CDR3 length equals 16 residues. Per germline, CDR1 SGHAT and CDR2 FQNNGV. J was trimmed by 7 bases and V by 4 bases; bases with no gene match: 12. The CDR3 sequence is CASSSPYNGRGNEQFF. For the CDR3, the DNA is TGTGCCAGCAGCTCCCCCTATAACGGGAGGGGTAATGAGCAGTTCTTC.

CDR3 nucleotide sequence: TGTGCCAGCAGACCCGACAGGGAACGTTTGGACACTGAAGCTTTCTTT. Translating gives CASRPDRERLDTEAFF. This chain connects TRBV7-2 to TRBJ1-1, with 7 bases lining up with TRBD1. V lost 6 bases, J lost 3 bases, and 13 bases stayed unmatched. The CDR3 consists of 16 residues. Looked up from germline, CDR1 is SGHTA and CDR2 is FQGNSA.

This chain joins TRBV7-9 and TRBJ1-4; TRBD1 agrees at 7 bases. There are 13 residues in the CDR3. V lost 6 bases to trimming and J lost 6 bases; unmatched junction nucleotides: 4. Looked up from germline, CDR1 is SEHNR and CDR2 is FQNEAQ (reference sequence). In DNA form, the CDR3 reads TGTGCCAGCAGGAAGGGGGCGGATGAAAAACTGTTTTTT. Protein sequence: CASRKGADEKLFF.

V is TRBV6-2 or TRBV6-3 and J is TRBJ2-7, with 7 positions matching TRBD1. CDR3 size: 14 residues. V gave up 7 bases and J gave up 0 bases; unmatched junction bases: 6. Germline V gene sequence: CDR1 MNHEY, CDR2 SVGEGT. CDR3 in DNA: TGTGCCAGCACCCCAGGGGGACACTCCTACGAGCAGTACTTC. It codes for CASTPGGHSYEQYF.

In its sample, this clone was seen once. This rearrangement joins TRBV28 to TRBJ1-1; 9 positions match TRBD1. The V gene end was trimmed by 6 bases and the J gene end by 7 bases; junction bases not matched to a gene: 3. Germline CDR1 MDHEN, CDR2 SYDVKM. This CDR3 has 12 residues. CDR3 nucleotide sequence: TGTGCCAGCAGCTTGGACAGGGGTGAAGCTTTCTTT. It specifies CASSLDRGEAFF.

The table lists this clone with a count of one. This rearrangement joins TRBV29-1 to TRBJ2-2, with 8 nucleotides matching TRBD1. This CDR3 contains 15 residues. J gave up 4 bases and V 1 base, and 5 bases lay outside the gene matches. Germline values: CDR1 SQVTM, CDR2 ANQGSEA. The CDR3 sequence: CSVEATGTGTGELFF. The CDR3 coding sequence is TGCAGCGTTGAAGCCACCGGGACAGGCACCGGGGAGCTGTTTTTT.

This clone has a single count. The chain recombines TRBV2 with TRBJ2-3; D perhaps matches TRBD2 (6 bases). This CDR3 is built from 12 residues. V dropped 8 bases and J dropped 2 bases, with 8 bases sitting between them. Germline-derived CDR1 and CDR2 are SNHLY and FYNNEI. The CDR3 loop is CASSGDTDTQYF. The CDR3 DNA follows: TGTGCCAGCTCGGGGGACACAGATACGCAGTATTTT.

The rearrangement joins TRBV5-1 to TRBJ1-4; 10 positions agree with TRBD1. This CDR3 contains 16 residues. Germline V gene lookup returns CDR1 SGHRS and CDR2 YFSETQ. V shed 2 bases and J 4 bases; nucleotides not matched to a gene: 5. CDR3 in amino acids: CASSFRDRGYNEKLFF. The DNA of the CDR3 is TGCGCCAGCAGCTTCCGGGACAGGGGTTATAATGAAAAACTGTTTTTT.

The genes are TRBV5-1 and TRBJ1-2, with 7 positions matching TRBD1. Germline V lookup: CDR1 SGHRS, CDR2 YFSETQ. With V trimmed by 0 bases and J by 4 bases, 3 bases remained unmatched. The CDR3 is 14 amino acids. The CDR3 here is CASSLVAGGYGYTF. The CDR3 DNA reads as TGCGCCAGCAGCTTGGTTGCAGGGGGCTATGGCTACACCTTC.

Only one count was recorded for this clone. The chain combines TRBV5-1 with TRBJ1-3; TRBD1 matches 8 bases. Losses at the gene ends were 1 base for V and 2 bases for J; bases not matched to a gene: 5. CDR3 length: 16 residues. CDR1 SGHRS and CDR2 YFSETQ come from the germline V gene. The CDR3 coding sequence is TGCGCCAGCAGCTTGTCTTGGACAGGGACTGGAAACACCATATATTTT. Amino acids: CASSLSWTGTGNTIYF.

The genes are TRBV7-2 and TRBJ2-5, with 11 bases lining up with TRBD1. The V and J ends lost 5 bases and 5 bases, in that order; junction bases with no gene match: 4. Germline lookup yields CDR1 SGHTA and CDR2 FQGNSA. The length of the CDR3 is 14 residues. The CDR3 DNA is TGTGCCAGCAGCGCCAGGGACAGGGGGGAGACCCAGTACTTC. Amino acid sequence: CASSARDRGETQYF.

This chain joins TRBV3-1 (or the pseudogene TRBV3-2) and TRBJ2-1; 8 nucleotides agree with TRBD1. V was pared by 5 bases and J by 6 bases, with 3 bases of the junction left unmatched. The germline CDR1 and CDR2 sequences are LGHDT and YNNKEL (reference sequence). This CDR3 spans 13 amino acids. Here the CDR3 reads CASSSDRGNEQFF. DNA for the CDR3: TGTGCCAGCAGCTCCGACAGGGGCAATGAGCAGTTCTTC.

The rearrangement joins TRBV7-2 to TRBJ2-7, with a weak D call TRBD1 (6 bases). The germline V gene has CDR1 SGHTA and CDR2 FQGNSA. Trimming cost V 5 bases and J 7 bases, with 15 bases left between them. The CDR3 is 13 amino acids. The CDR3 is CASSPRQAGEQYF. The CDR3 DNA follows: TGTGCCAGCAGCCCCAGACAGGCTGGGGAGCAGTACTTC.

The V and J genes are TRBV18 and TRBJ1-4; no firm D call. Germline assignment: CDR1 KGHSH and CDR2 LQKENI. The CDR3 loop spans 16 amino acids. V was pared by 4 bases and J by 4 bases, with 16 bases between. In nucleotides, the CDR3 is TGTGCCAGCTCACTGGCCTCGTCCAGGAATAATGAAAAACTGTTTTTT. It specifies CASSLASSRNNEKLFF. Together with reference TRBV18 and TRBJ1-4, the CDR3 gives the full variable domain: NAGVMQNPRHLVRRRGQEARLRCSPMKGHSHVYWYRQLPEEGLKFMVYLQKENIIDESGMPKERFSAEFPKEGPSILRIQQVVRGDSAAYFCASSLASSRNNEKLFFGSGTQLSVL.

This clone was seen just once. The CDR3 DNA is TGTGCCAGCCGCCCCGTGGCCGGGACAAGCTCCTACGAGCAGTACTTC. It yields the protein CASRPVAGTSSYEQYF. The gene calls are TRBV7-2 and TRBJ2-7; D perhaps matches TRBD1 (6 bases). Germline CDR1 reads SGHTA; CDR2 reads FQGNSA. V lost 8 bases and J lost 0, with 20 bases in between. This CDR3 is built from 16 residues.

As for this clone: A junction end diverges from the germline sequence, so it may reflect a read error. This chain connects TRBV5-1 to TRBJ1-2, with 7 bases aligning to TRBD1. Germline values: CDR1 SGHRS, CDR2 YFSETQ. There are 14 residues in the CDR3. CDR3 nucleotides: TGCGCCAGCAGCTTGGACACCGGGACAGCTACTGGCGCCTTC. It translates to CASSLDTGTATGAF.